This T cell receptor beta chain came from a study of control samples from healthy donors and cancer patients (dated by TCRdb to 2020 to 2022). Library creation used the immunoSEQ multiplex PCR assay. Entries here come from immuneACCESS through TCRdb and include only in-frame sequences with V and J called. Some clones fail to appear in such tables; in the studies checked, an unresolved V gene covers under half of the shortfall, and the cause of the remainder is unknown. Counted in this sample were tens of thousands of clones; roughly 83% of them appeared once. The top ten constitute about 38% of the sample. CDR1 is given as MNHEY and CDR2 as SMNVEV, both from the germline V gene (reference sequence). A distance of 16 bases separates the germline ends of V and J, which lose 2 bases and 0 bases respectively. Measured from the cysteine to the phenylalanine, the CDR3 is 17 residues long. Left in the record is the CDR3 DNA by itself, 51 bases read in frame from the first base.

This clone was counted between two and nine times. Which antigen it targets is not known. No per-base quality is available; no much larger clone lies one base away. Sequencing was carried out using PBMCs. The rearrangement combines TRBV27 with TRBJ1-1; a weak D assignment points to TRBD1 (5 bases agree). This TCR derives from a man between 65 and 80 years old with lung cancer. The bases are TGTGCCAGCAGTTTAGACGGGGCAAGGAGGATGAACACTGAAGCTTTCTTT. Its protein reads: CASSLDGARRMNTEAFF.